The 26 T cell receptor beta chains presented below share a single source sample, sequenced in a study of radiation and T cells in renal cell carcinoma. This sample's time point: blood 2 weeks post-SBRT. The treatment: 15 Gy SBRT to primary tumor, nephrectomy 4 weeks later. Data came from immunoSEQ multiplex PCR; TCRdb stores just in-frame clones and leaves some out. The sample includes 100,000 to 150,000 clones, around 82% of them seen just once. The source was blood, collected from a patient whose treatment included radiotherapy and nephrectomy. Source of these receptors: a man aged 50 to 59 with renal cell carcinoma.

This clone was picked up a small number of times. The chain couples TRBV7-3 to TRBJ2-2, with a possible D match to TRBD1 (6 bases). V lost 5 bases to trimming and J lost 6 bases, with 10 bases between them. The CDR3 totals 13 residues. CDR1 and CDR2 from the germline V gene are SGHTA and FQGTGA. CDR3 amino acids: CASSPNRAGELFF. CDR3 bases: TGTGCCAGCAGCCCGAACAGGGCCGGGGAGCTGTTTTTT.

In its sample, this clone was seen once. The chain is built from TRBV5-8 and TRBJ2-7; D uncertain. The V end was cut by 0 bases, the J end by 0 bases, with 10 bases between. The CDR3 runs 15 residues. Germline assignment: CDR1 SGHTS and CDR2 YDEGEE. This chain's CDR3 is CASSLGGLGSYEQYF. The CDR3 DNA follows: TGTGCCAGCAGCTTGGGGGGTCTAGGCTCCTACGAGCAGTACTTC.

V and J are TRBV6-1 and TRBJ2-7; TRBD1 aligns across 7 bases. Trimming cost V 3 bases and J 5 bases; bases outside gene matches: 10. The CDR3 is 15 residues long. Germline loops: CDR1 MNHNS, CDR2 SASEGT. The CDR3 loop reads CASSDIGTAFDEQYF. DNA of the CDR3: TGTGCCAGCAGTGATATAGGGACAGCATTTGACGAGCAGTACTTC.

This chain uses TRBV2 with TRBJ2-7; TRBD1 agrees at 11 bases. Germline CDR1 is SNHLY and CDR2 is FYNNEI. This CDR3 comprises 15 residues. Trimming removed 2 bases from V and 2 bases from J; junction bases left unmatched: 2. The CDR3 bases are TGTGCCAGCAGTGAACGGGGACAGGGGGCCTACGAGCAGTACTTC. Encoded protein: CASSERGQGAYEQYF.

This chain links TRBV2 with TRBJ2-5, with D possibly being TRBD1 (6 bases). Trimming cost V 2 bases and J 4 bases, with 14 bases left between them. The CDR3 contains 15 residues. Looked up from germline, CDR1 is SNHLY and CDR2 is FYNNEI. The CDR3 sequence: CASSEMTGLGETQYF. Written as DNA, the CDR3 is TGTGCCAGCAGTGAAATGACAGGCTTGGGAGAGACCCAGTACTTC. Based on the CDR3 plus reference TRBV2 and TRBJ2-5, the full variable domain is EPEVTQTPSHQVTQMGQEVILRCVPISNHLYFYWYRQILGQKVEFLVSFYNNEISEKSEIFDDQFSVERPDGSNFTLKIRSTKLEDSAMYFCASSEMTGLGETQYFGPGTRLLVL.

J is TRBJ2-1 and V is TRBV10-3; 8 nucleotides agree with TRBD2. Per germline, CDR1 ENHRY and CDR2 SYGVKD. V shed 1 base and J 6 bases; nucleotides not matched to a gene: 11. The CDR3 length is 17 residues. The CDR3 region is CAISEFSGGALANEQFF. CDR3 DNA: TGTGCCATCAGTGAGTTCTCGGGGGGGGCTTTGGCCAATGAGCAGTTCTTC.

This clone appeared once. The CDR3 nucleotides are TGTGCCAGCAGTGTATCGACAGTCTTCAATGAGCAGTTCTTC. Its translation: CASSVSTVFNEQFF. The chain uses TRBV6-1 and TRBJ2-1; tentatively, D is TRBD1 (5 bases). This CDR3 comprises 14 residues. CDR1 is MNHNS, CDR2 SASEGT, per germline. The ends were cut back, 4 bases at V and 6 bases at J, with 13 bases in the middle.

This clone was counted a single time. The junction differs from germline at one of its ends, possibly a read error. The rearrangement uses TRBV7-7 and TRBJ1-5, with D unresolved. In germline, CDR1 is SSHAT, CDR2 FNYEAQ (reference sequence). The CDR3 is 15 residues long. The CDR3 loop reads CASSLDGLRDQPQHF. Written as DNA, the CDR3 is TGTGCTAGCAGCTTAGACGGTTTGAGAGATCAGCCCCAGCATTTT.

Concerning this clone itself: Possible read error: a much larger clone is one base away. This same CDR3 is encoded by further DNA sequences in the sample. The chain uses TRBV9 and TRBJ1-2; D is perhaps TRBD1 (6 bases). Trimming pared 4 bases from V and 2 bases from J, leaving 9 bases between. Germline V gives CDR1 SGDLS, CDR2 YYNGEE. The CDR3 length is 13 residues. DNA for the CDR3: TGTGCCAGCAGCTCGACAGGAAACTATGGCTACACCTTC. Amino acids: CASSSTGNYGYTF.

This clone was picked up a small number of times. The CDR3 loop is CASSLALGGLNNEQFF. In DNA form, the CDR3 reads TGCGCCAGCAGCTTGGCCTTGGGGGGCCTGAACAATGAGCAGTTCTTC. The chain couples TRBV5-1 to TRBJ2-1, with D possibly being TRBD1 or TRBD2 (6 bases each). Germline CDR1 reads SGHRS; CDR2 reads YFSETQ. This CDR3 region has 16 residues. V lost 0 bases and J lost 5, with 15 bases in between.

This sequence joins TRBV28 and TRBJ2-7; D remains unclear. The V gene lost 5 bases and the J gene lost 0 bases, with 8 bases spanning the gap. Germline CDR1 reads MDHEN; CDR2 reads SYDVKM. CDR3 length: 13 amino acids. CDR3 bases: TGTGCCAGCAGTCCAGAGTTCTCCTACGAGCAGTACTTC. The encoded protein is CASSPEFSYEQYF. The full variable domain, in which reference TRBV28 and TRBJ2-7 provide the parts outside the CDR3, is DVKVTQSSRYLVKRTGEKVFLECVQDMDHENMFWYRQDPGLGLRLIYFSYDVKMKEKGDIPEGYSVSREKKERFSLILESASTNQTSMYLCASSPEFSYEQYFGPGTRLTVT.

CDR3 residues: CASSMLTLTGELFF. The CDR3 DNA follows: TGTGCCAGTAGTATGTTGACGCTTACCGGGGAGCTGTTTTTT. The chain links TRBV19 to TRBJ2-2, with unresolved D. Germline-derived CDR1 and CDR2 are LNHDA and SQIVND (reference sequence). With 3 bases removed from V and 5 bases from J, the gap between germline ends came to 10 bases. The CDR3 runs 14 residues. The entire variable domain, with the rest obtained from reference TRBV19 and TRBJ2-2, is as follows: DGGITQSPKYLFRKEGQNVTLSCEQNLNHDAMYWYRQDPGQGLRLIYYSQIVNDFQKGDIAEGYSVSREKKESFPLTVTSAQKNPTAFYLCASSMLTLTGELFFGEGSRLTVL.

V is TRBV5-1 and J is TRBJ2-1; a possible D gene is TRBD1 (6 bases). CDR1 is SGHRS and CDR2 is YFSETQ in the germline V gene. V lost 2 bases and J 1 base, leaving 10 bases between the germline ends. The CDR3 is 15 amino acids. As DNA, the CDR3 is TGCGCCAGCAGCTTTCAAGGGACATCCTACAATGAGCAGTTCTTC. Its protein product is CASSFQGTSYNEQFF.

The chain is built from TRBV5-1 and TRBJ2-2; D uncertain. Trimming took off 2 bases at V and 0 bases at J, with 8 bases between the two ends. There are 15 residues in the CDR3. CDR1 SGHRS and CDR2 YFSETQ come from the germline V gene. CDR3 nucleotides: TGCGCCAGCAGCTTATTAGGGACGAACACCGGGGAGCTGTTTTTT. Translating gives CASSLLGTNTGELFF.

This chain links TRBV30 with TRBJ1-5; TRBD1 agrees at 7 bases. The CDR3 consists of 14 residues. Germline V gives CDR1 GTSNPN, CDR2 SVGIG (reference sequence). V lost 2 bases and J lost 7; bases outside the gene matches: 8. CDR3 in DNA: TGTGCCTGGAGTATTCAGGGGGGCAGCCAGCCCCAGCATTTT. Residues: CAWSIQGGSQPQHF.

The J gene is TRBJ2-1, the V gene TRBV10-3, with no clear D. The V gene lost 0 bases and the J gene lost 6 bases, with 9 bases spanning the gap. This CDR3 spans 14 amino acids. CDR1 ENHRY and CDR2 SYGVKD come from the germline V gene. The CDR3 loop is CAISESTNANEQFF. CDR3 nucleotide sequence: TGTGCCATCAGTGAGTCGACCAACGCCAATGAGCAGTTCTTC.

This clone was observed once. J is TRBJ1-4 and V is TRBV5-1; D uncertain. The germline V gene encodes CDR1 SGHRS and CDR2 YFSETQ. The CDR3 covers 15 residues. V gave up 0 bases and J gave up 10 bases, with 16 bases separating them. CDR3 residues: CASSLVERGPAKLFF. CDR3 DNA: TGCGCCAGCAGCTTGGTTGAACGGGGTCCGGCAAAACTGTTTTTT. The full variable domain, completed using reference TRBV5-1 and TRBJ1-4, is KAGVTQTPRYLIKTRGQQVTLSCSPISGHRSVSWYQQTPGQGLQFLFEYFSETQRNKGNFPGRFSGRQFSNSRSEMNVSTLELGDSALYLCASSLVERGPAKLFFGSGTQLSVL.

The chain links TRBV4-1 to TRBJ1-2; 11 nucleotides match TRBD1. The CDR3 has 17 amino acids. CDR1 MGHRA and CDR2 YSYEKL come from the germline V gene. V trimming: 0 bases; J trimming: 4 bases; junction bases outside the gene matches: 7. This chain's CDR3 is CASSQERLDRGLYGYTF. CDR3 nucleotide sequence: TGCGCCAGCAGCCAAGAGCGATTGGACAGGGGGCTCTATGGCTACACCTTC.

The chain has TRBV2 and TRBJ2-5; perhaps D is TRBD1 or TRBD2 (7 bases each). Germline V gene lookup returns CDR1 SNHLY and CDR2 FYNNEI. The CDR3 sequence is 14 residues long. Trimming left V 6 bases short and J 4 bases short, with 15 bases between. This CDR3 is CASRGGRQGETQYF. The CDR3 DNA is TGTGCCAGCAGGGGGGGGAGACAGGGAGAGACCCAGTACTTC.

The chain couples TRBV6-5 to TRBJ2-7; TRBD1 is a possible D gene (6 bases). The CDR3 is made up of 14 amino acids. The V end lost 9 bases, the J end lost 0 bases, and 15 bases lay between the germline ends. CDR1 MNHEY and CDR2 SVGAGI come from the germline V gene. The CDR3 DNA reads as TGTGCCAGTCACCGGGACACGAGCTCCTACGAGCAGTACTTC. This codes for CASHRDTSSYEQYF.

This chain joins TRBV28 and TRBJ1-1; 8 nucleotides line up with TRBD1. The CDR3 has 13 amino acids. Trimming cost V 5 bases and J 8 bases; bases outside gene matches: 7. Germline V gene sequence: CDR1 MDHEN, CDR2 SYDVKM. CDR3 sequence reads: CASSNPTGVEAFF. The DNA of the CDR3 is TGTGCCAGCAGTAACCCGACAGGGGTAGAAGCTTTCTTT.

The chain couples TRBV28 to TRBJ1-2; no firm D call. Germline V CDR1 and CDR2: MDHEN, SYDVKM. V was shortened by 2 bases and J by 5 bases, with 3 bases between the two germline ends. CDR3 length: 11 residues. The DNA of the CDR3 is TGTGCCAGCAGTTTACGATATGGCTACACCTTC. This codes for CASSLRYGYTF.

V usage is TRBV6-5 and J usage is TRBJ2-1; 7 nucleotides match TRBD1. Trimming took 5 bases from V and 6 from J; bases not matched to a gene: 4. CDR3 size: 13 residues. CDR1 MNHEY and CDR2 SVGAGI come from the germline V gene. CDR3 loop: CASSETGFNEQFF. The CDR3 region has the DNA TGTGCCAGCAGTGAGACAGGGTTCAATGAGCAGTTCTTC.

This chain uses TRBV18 with TRBJ1-3, with D maybe TRBD1 (6 bases). Germline loops: CDR1 KGHSH, CDR2 LQKENI. Trimming removed 6 bases from V and 3 bases from J, with 18 bases in between. The length of the CDR3 is 16 residues. CDR3 sequence reads: CASSRPTETGGNTIYF. CDR3 in DNA: TGTGCCAGCTCCAGACCTACGGAGACAGGTGGAAACACCATATATTTT.

The chain is built from TRBV10-3 and TRBJ2-7; tentative D call: TRBD1 (6 bases). This CDR3 comprises 16 residues. Germline loops: CDR1 ENHRY, CDR2 SYGVKD. The V end lost 4 bases, the J end lost 1 base, and 17 bases lay between the germline ends. CDR3 sequence (DNA): TGTGCCATCAGTGGGCCGGACAGAAGTAATTCCTACGAGCAGTACTTC. It encodes CAISGPDRSNSYEQYF.

This chain joins TRBV4-3 and TRBJ2-3, with 7 bases fitting TRBD2. Germline CDR1 is LGHNA and CDR2 is YSLEER. CDR3 size: 18 residues. The ends lost 0 bases at V and 1 base at J; junction bases unmatched: 10. The CDR3 loop reads CASSQDWGGGPRTDTQYF. In DNA, the CDR3 is TGCGCCAGCAGCCAAGATTGGGGCGGGGGTCCTCGCACAGATACGCAGTATTTT.